This record looks at one T cell receptor (beta chain) sequence and its context. The data derive from a study of T cell responses to AZD1222 COVID-19 vaccine. The method was immunoSEQ multiplex PCR; TCRdb's version includes in-frame clones alone and lacks a portion of them. Seen here are more than 150,000 clones, just over 85% observed once, and the top ten hold approximately 0.49%. Trimming pared 11 bases from V and 4 bases from J, leaving 17 bases between. The CDR3 length is 13 residues. The source material was peripheral blood, sampled on day 0 of AZD1222 vaccination. The origin of this receptor is an adult in good health. The V gene is TRBV12-3 or TRBV12-4, the J gene TRBJ1-2; no definite D call. This CDR3 is CACARRQFYGYTF. In DNA form, the CDR3 reads TGTGCCTGCGCTAGGAGGCAGTTCTATGGCTACACCTTC.